Listed below are T cell receptor beta chains from one sample, sequenced in a study of shared clonotypes between healthy human individuals. Assay used: immunoSEQ multiplex PCR; TCRdb lists only in-frame clones, some missing. The sample records roughly 1,100,000 clones, roughly 80% being singletons. Sequencing was performed on memory CD4+ T cells sorted from blood. Receptors were obtained from a man younger than 35 in good health. Both conserved end residues are part of each CDR3. A D gene is named only where the DNA matches it firmly. Where a row states a size, it is once, few, many or the class of an expanded clone; other rows omit it.

d_gene: NA; v_gene: TRBV6-1; j_gene: TRBJ2-6; abundance: NA; CDR3nt: TGTGCCAGCAGTGAAATAACTGGGGCCAACGTCCTGACTTTC; CDR3aa: CASSEITGANVLTF
d_gene: NA; v_gene: TRBV19; j_gene: TRBJ1-2; abundance: NA; CDR3nt: TGTGCCAGTAGTACCGTCCTGGGGGCGCAGGGCTACACCTTC; CDR3aa: CASSTVLGAQGYTF
d_gene: TRBD1; v_gene: TRBV5-1; j_gene: TRBJ2-5; abundance: NA; CDR3nt: TGCGCCAGCAGCTTGGAGGGACAGAAAGAGACCCAGTACTTC; CDR3aa: CASSLEGQKETQYF
d_gene: NA; v_gene: TRBV7-9; j_gene: TRBJ2-1; abundance: NA; CDR3nt: TGTGCCAGCAGCCGCGGGACGTTCTATGAGCAGTTCTTC; CDR3aa: CASSRGTFYEQFF
d_gene: TRBD1; v_gene: TRBV6-5; j_gene: TRBJ1-1; abundance: NA; CDR3nt: TGTGCCAGCACCAGGGGGTCTGAAGCTTTCTTT; CDR3aa: CASTRGSEAFF
d_gene: TRBD1; v_gene: TRBV18; j_gene: TRBJ1-1; abundance: once; CDR3nt: TGTGCCAGCTCATCCGGACAGGGTTGGGGCACTGAAGCTTTCTTT; CDR3aa: CASSSGQGWGTEAFF
d_gene: TRBD2; v_gene: TRBV6-1; j_gene: TRBJ2-7; abundance: NA; CDR3nt: TGTGCCAGCACTAGGGCGGGAGGGAACGAGCAGTACTTC; CDR3aa: CASTRAGGNEQYF
d_gene: NA; v_gene: TRBV2; j_gene: TRBJ2-7; abundance: NA; CDR3nt: TGTGCCAGCAGTGTCTTCGACGAGCAGTACTTC; CDR3aa: CASSVFDEQYF
d_gene: TRBD2; v_gene: TRBV7-9; j_gene: TRBJ2-1; abundance: NA; CDR3nt: TGTGCCAGCAGCTTAGCGCCGACTAGCGGGAGGCTGGGTGAGCAGTTCTTC; CDR3aa: CASSLAPTSGRLGEQFF
d_gene: NA; v_gene: TRBV7-9; j_gene: TRBJ2-7; abundance: NA; CDR3nt: TGTGCCAGCAGTACCGGGGCTTCCTCCTACGAGCAGTACTTC; CDR3aa: CASSTGASSYEQYF
d_gene: NA; v_gene: TRBV6-6; j_gene: TRBJ1-3; abundance: once; CDR3nt: TGTGCCAGCAGCCTAGGGTTTGGAAACACCATATATTTT; CDR3aa: CASSLGFGNTIYF
d_gene: NA; v_gene: TRBV5-1; j_gene: TRBJ1-1; abundance: NA; CDR3nt: TGCGCCAGCAGCTTGGGACAGTATGAAGCTTTCTTT; CDR3aa: CASSLGQYEAFF
d_gene: NA; v_gene: TRBV5-1; j_gene: TRBJ2-3; abundance: NA; CDR3nt: TGCGCCAGCAGCTTGTTGACAGGACAGAGCACAGATACGCAGTATTTT; CDR3aa: CASSLLTGQSTDTQYF
d_gene: TRBD1; v_gene: TRBV30; j_gene: TRBJ2-1; abundance: NA; CDR3nt: TGTGCCTGGTCGGGACAGGTTTACAATGAGCAGTTCTTC; CDR3aa: CAWSGQVYNEQFF
d_gene: TRBD2; v_gene: TRBV5-4; j_gene: TRBJ2-3; abundance: NA; CDR3nt: TGTGCCAGCAGGGCCAGCGGGGGCCCAGGAGATACGCAGTATTTT; CDR3aa: CASRASGGPGDTQYF
d_gene: TRBD1; v_gene: TRBV19; j_gene: TRBJ1-4; abundance: NA; CDR3nt: TGTGCCAGTACCTGGGACAGGTCAAGGTCGACAAAACTGTTTTTT; CDR3aa: CASTWDRSRSTKLFF